Each of the 6 T cell receptor beta chains below was sequenced from the same sample in a study of blood T cell repertoires in COVID-19. Libraries were prepared by immunoSEQ multiplex PCR; TCRdb keeps only in-frame clonotypes and omits some of them. This table has roughly 290,000 clones, approximately 90% appearing once. The sequenced sample was peripheral blood. The origin of the receptors is a man younger than 40 with acute or convalescent COVID-19.

V is TRBV5-1 and J is TRBJ2-1, with a possible D match to TRBD2 (6 bases). With 4 bases removed from V and 4 bases from J, the gap between germline ends came to 18 bases. Germline-derived CDR1 and CDR2 are SGHRS and YFSETQ. The CDR3 runs to 16 residues. The CDR3 spells CASSPASGAGYNEQFF. CDR3 DNA: TGCGCCAGCAGCCCCGCCTCCGGGGCGGGATACAATGAGCAGTTCTTC.

The gene calls are TRBV27 and TRBJ1-2; 9 nucleotides agree with TRBD1. Germline-derived CDR1 and CDR2 are MNHEY and SMNVEV (reference sequence). Trimming cost V 5 bases and J 7 bases; bases outside gene matches: 8. The length of the CDR3 is 14 residues. CDR3 DNA: TGTGCCAGCAGTACCCCGGGACAGGGCTTTGGCTACACCTTC. It is translated as CASSTPGQGFGYTF.

J is TRBJ1-2 and V is TRBV6-5; TRBD1 agrees at 10 bases. The V and J ends lost 6 bases and 6 bases, in that order; junction bases with no gene match: 4. The germline CDR1 and CDR2 sequences are MNHEY and SVGAGI. The CDR3 is 13 amino acids. The CDR3 DNA reads as TGTGCCAGCAGAGACAGGGGGCATAATGGCTACACCTTC. Translation gives CASRDRGHNGYTF.

The rearrangement links TRBV18 to TRBJ2-1, with a possible D match to TRBD2 (5 bases). The V gene's germline CDR1 is KGHSH and CDR2 LQKENI. CDR3 size: 16 residues. The V end lost 4 bases, the J end lost 0 bases, and 13 bases lay between the germline ends. In DNA form, the CDR3 reads TGTGCCAGCTCACTACGGTCCGGAGGCTCCTACAATGAGCAGTTCTTC. It yields the protein CASSLRSGGSYNEQFF.

The chain recombines TRBV30 with TRBJ1-2; D gene unclear. The CDR3 is 15 residues long. The V end was cut by 0 bases, the J end by 4 bases, with 15 bases between. Per the germline V gene, CDR1 is GTSNPN and CDR2 is SVGIG (reference sequence). The CDR3: CAWSVPGGSSYGYTF. The CDR3 region has the DNA TGTGCCTGGAGTGTACCGGGAGGGAGTAGCTATGGCTACACCTTC.

In this sample, this clone turned up a few times. The rearrangement uses TRBV12-3 or TRBV12-4 and TRBJ2-2; D gene ambiguous. The CDR3 has 13 amino acids. V lost 5 bases to trimming and J lost 6 bases, with 10 bases between them. The CDR3 coding sequence is TGTGCCAGCAGTAGTACCCCAGCCGGGGAGCTGTTTTTT. It codes for CASSSTPAGELFF.